A single T cell receptor (beta chain) is shown here with its context. Measured with immunoSEQ multiplex PCR; TCRdb has only the in-frame clones, and not every one. The data show 78,000 or so clones, 75% to 90% seen once. This entry comes from a study of technical replicates of blood from a few donors. This receptor was obtained from a human donor in good health. Sequencing was done on a sample of T cells isolated from PBMCs.

The CDR3 region is CASSEARISNTGELFF. The CDR3 bases are TGTGCCAGCAGTGAAGCGCGCATTTCGAACACCGGGGAGCTGTTTTTT. The gene calls are TRBV6-1 and TRBJ2-2; D not resolved. Germline-derived CDR1 and CDR2 are MNHNS and SASEGT. Trimming left V 0 bases short and J 0 bases short, with 8 bases between. CDR3 length equals 16 residues.